This TCR beta chain came from a study of Ad26.COV2.S vaccination and SARS-CoV-2 variants. Study summary: Ad26.COV2.S given intramuscularly, once or twice 56 days apart.

Study-wide results and caveats: An underestimation of total T cell responses may have resulted from the TCR breadth and depth analyses.

Worth noting for this clone: Its target is unknown. Other nucleotide sequences from this sample produce the same CDR3.

Only in-frame clones appear in the TCRdb table, and some are missing; sequencing was by immunoSEQ multiplex PCR. The repertoire consists of about 680,000 clones, with 89% occurring once and the leading ten covering around 1.5%. Germline V gene data show CDR1 as SNHLY and CDR2 as FYNNEI. The length of the CDR3 is 12 residues. The V end was cut by 3 bases, the J end by 5 bases, with 6 bases between. Treatment denoted: roughly 18 received Ad26.COV2.S at low or high dose, single or two shots; 5 received placebo; per-sample allocation not given. The investigators took samples on day 63 after the first vaccine or placebo injection. A Boston donor was an adult aged 18-55 years. In the vaccine, an Ad26 vector expressed the SARS-CoV-2 spike of the Wuhan strain.

The chain combines TRBV2 with TRBJ2-3; weak D call: TRBD1 (6 bases). The sequence was collected from a person aged 18-65 years who received the Ad26.COV2.S COVID-19 vaccine or a placebo. The specimen was peripheral blood, collected in a trial of Ad26.COV2.S vaccine versus placebo. The CDR3: CASSDRGDTQYF. The CDR3 region has the DNA TGTGCCAGCAGTGACAGGGGAGATACGCAGTATTTT.